This T cell receptor beta chain was recovered during a study of T cells in Graves' hyperthyroidism and ophthalmopathy. The study, taken as a whole, reports: The model predicted ophthalmopathy a median around 6.5 months before onset. Most thyroid clonotypes expanded above 0.001 were also detected in blood. Ophthalmopathy stood apart from stable hyperthyroidism in a 13 V-J model.

Germline V gene lookup returns CDR1 DFQATT and CDR2 SNEGSKA (reference sequence). V trimming: 3 bases; J trimming: 4 bases; junction bases outside the gene matches: 11. CDR3 length: 16 residues. This clonotype was observed at least ten times. The antigen remains unidentified. RNA transcripts were the template for amplifying TCR beta CDR3 regions. HTBI primers were the set used in a first-round RT-PCR of the TCR CDR3. TCRdb used MiXCR to reprocess the multiplex PCR reads, holding one entry per CDR3 protein. There are around 400,000 distinct CDR3 sequences in the sample; 13% to 15% occur only once, and roughly a fifth lies in the top ten.

The origin of this receptor is a woman between 55 and 75 years old with Graves' ophthalmopathy. V is TRBV20-1 and J is TRBJ2-3; TRBD2 matches 9 bases. Sequences were obtained from blood. Written as DNA, the CDR3 is TGCAGTGCTAGGGGGTCATCGCGGGAGGGCGCAGATACGCAGTATTTT. It codes for CSARGSSREGADTQYF.